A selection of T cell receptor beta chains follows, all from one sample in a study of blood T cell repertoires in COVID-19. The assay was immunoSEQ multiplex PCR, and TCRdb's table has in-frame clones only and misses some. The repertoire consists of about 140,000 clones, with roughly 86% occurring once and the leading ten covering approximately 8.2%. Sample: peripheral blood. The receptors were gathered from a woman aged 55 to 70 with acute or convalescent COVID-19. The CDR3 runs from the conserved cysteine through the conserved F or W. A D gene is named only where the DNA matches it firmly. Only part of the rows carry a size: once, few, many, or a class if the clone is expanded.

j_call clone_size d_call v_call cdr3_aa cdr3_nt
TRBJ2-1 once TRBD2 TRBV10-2 CASSERGLAGDEQFF TGCGCCAGCAGTGAGAGGGGACTAGCGGGGGATGAGCAGTTCTTC
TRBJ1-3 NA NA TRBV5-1 CASSSIRRSLSLLGNTIYF TGCGCCAGCAGCTCCATCCGCCGATCCCTCTCTCTATTGGGAAACACCATATATTTT
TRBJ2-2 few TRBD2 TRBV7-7 CASGAAGATGELFF TGTGCTAGCGGGGCCGCGGGGGCCACCGGGGAGCTGTTTTTT
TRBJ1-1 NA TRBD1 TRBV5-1 CASSPGQGLNTEAFF TGCGCCAGCAGCCCCGGACAGGGGCTGAACACTGAAGCTTTCTTT
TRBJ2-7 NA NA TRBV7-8 CASSLGDRYYEQYF TGTGCCAGCAGCTTAGGCGACAGGTACTACGAGCAGTACTTC
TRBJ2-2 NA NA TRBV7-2 CASSWTANTGELFF TGTGCCAGCAGCTGGACAGCGAACACCGGGGAGCTGTTTTTT
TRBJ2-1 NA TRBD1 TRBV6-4 CASRGEGGASGSYNEQFF TGTGCCAGCAGGGGGGAAGGGGGCGCTTCAGGGTCCTACAATGAGCAGTTCTTC
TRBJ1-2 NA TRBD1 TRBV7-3 CASSRDREYGYTF TGTGCCAGCAGCCGGGACAGGGAGTATGGCTACACCTTC
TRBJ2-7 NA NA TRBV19 CASSIGAGSYEQYF TGTGCCAGTAGTATTGGGGCAGGGTCCTACGAGCAGTACTTC
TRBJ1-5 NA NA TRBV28 CASEGGDIRSQHF TGTGCCAGCGAGGGAGGGGATATCAGGTCCCAGCATTTT
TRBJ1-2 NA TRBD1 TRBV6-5 CASTPDREGGYTF TGTGCCAGCACCCCGGACAGGGAGGGTGGCTACACCTTC
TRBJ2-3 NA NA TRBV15 CATSRAGSRPQYTQYF TGTGCCACCAGCAGAGCGGGGTCTCGACCACAATATACGCAGTATTTT
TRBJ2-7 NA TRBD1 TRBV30 CAWSGQGLYEQYF TGTGCCTGGTCGGGACAGGGCCTCTACGAGCAGTACTTC
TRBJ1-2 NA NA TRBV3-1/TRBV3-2 CASSQDGAGRGYTF TGTGCCAGCAGCCAAGATGGGGCAGGGCGAGGCTACACCTTC